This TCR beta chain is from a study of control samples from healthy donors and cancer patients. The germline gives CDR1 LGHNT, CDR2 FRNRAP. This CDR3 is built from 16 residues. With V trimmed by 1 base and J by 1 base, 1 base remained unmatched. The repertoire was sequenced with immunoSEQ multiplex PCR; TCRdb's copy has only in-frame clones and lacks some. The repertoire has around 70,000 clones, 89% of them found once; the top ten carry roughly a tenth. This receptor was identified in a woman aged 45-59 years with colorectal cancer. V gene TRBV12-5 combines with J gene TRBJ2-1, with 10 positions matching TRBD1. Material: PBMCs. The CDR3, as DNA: TGTGCTAGTGGTTTGGGGGACAGGGGATCCTACAATGAGCAGTTCTTC. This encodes CASGLGDRGSYNEQFF.